The 10 T cell receptor beta chains given below trace back to one sample, sequenced in a study of shared clonotypes between healthy human individuals. Profiled with immunoSEQ multiplex PCR; TCRdb holds only in-frame clones, not every one. Seen here are 2,500,000 or so clones, 93% observed once, and the top ten hold approximately 0.35%. The specimen sequenced was naive CD4+ T cells from PBMCs. The subset: CD45RA+ positively selected. These receptors all stem from a man younger than 30 in good health. Some clones in this sample may be carry-over from other donors' samples.

The V gene is TRBV28, the J gene TRBJ1-2; D uncertain. This CDR3 spans 16 amino acids. Germline-derived CDR1 and CDR2 are MDHEN and SYDVKM. V shed 1 base and J shed 6 bases, with 18 bases lying between them. The CDR3: CASSLSAPLARDGYTF. CDR3 sequence (DNA): TGTGCCAGCAGTTTATCGGCCCCACTAGCGAGGGATGGCTACACCTTC.

The chain couples TRBV28 to TRBJ1-2; TRBD1 might be the D (6 bases). Germline values: CDR1 MDHEN, CDR2 SYDVKM. The CDR3 sequence is 17 residues long. V lost 2 bases, J lost 2 bases, and 18 bases lay in between. CDR3 DNA sequence: TGTGCCAGCAGTTTAATCCCAGGGGCAGGGACCAACTATGGCTACACCTTC. Translating gives CASSLIPGAGTNYGYTF.

This rearrangement joins TRBV7-9 to TRBJ2-3; D is undetermined. The CDR3 length is 14 residues. V was shortened by 3 bases and J by 0 bases, with 7 bases between the two germline ends. Germline assignment: CDR1 SEHNR and CDR2 FQNEAQ (reference sequence). The CDR3 nucleotides read TGTGCCAGCAGCTTCGACTGGAGCACAGATACGCAGTATTTT. It is translated as CASSFDWSTDTQYF.

V is TRBV28 and J is TRBJ1-1; weak D call: TRBD1 (5 bases). Looked up from germline, CDR1 is MDHEN and CDR2 is SYDVKM. The CDR3 sequence is 14 residues long. With 2 bases removed from V and 12 bases from J, the gap between germline ends came to 19 bases. In DNA, the CDR3 is TGTGCCAGCAGTTTACCCATGGTTGGGGGGAGGACTTTCTTT. Its protein product is CASSLPMVGGRTFF.

The chain has TRBV5-1 and TRBJ2-7, with D perhaps matching TRBD2 (5 bases). The CDR3 is 14 residues long. Trimming removed 0 bases at V and 3 bases at J, with 10 bases between. CDR1 and CDR2 from the germline V gene are SGHRS and YFSETQ. CDR3 region: CASSLERGNYEQYF. The CDR3 bases are TGCGCCAGCAGCTTGGAGCGAGGGAACTACGAGCAGTACTTC.

This chain links TRBV15 with TRBJ2-1, with 10 bases identical to TRBD2. The V gene end was trimmed by 1 base and the J gene end by 9 bases; junction bases not matched to a gene: 3. Germline V gives CDR1 LNHNV, CDR2 YYDKDF (reference sequence). This CDR3 comprises 14 residues. The CDR3: CATSRVAGGGEQFF. CDR3 DNA: TGTGCCACCAGCAGAGTAGCGGGGGGTGGTGAGCAGTTCTTC.

The chain joins TRBV4-1 to TRBJ2-3; 7 positions agree with TRBD1. The CDR3 covers 15 residues. CDR1 is MGHRA, CDR2 YSYEKL, per germline. V lost 8 bases to trimming and J lost 2 bases; unmatched junction nucleotides: 10. CDR3 sequence (DNA): TGCGCCAGCGGTCAGACAGGGCTCTACACAGATACGCAGTATTTT. Translation gives CASGQTGLYTDTQYF.

This clone was observed a handful of times. This chain joins TRBV29-1 and TRBJ1-1; D gene uncertain. The CDR3 is made up of 14 amino acids. Deletions cut 3 bases from V and 2 bases from J, with 13 bases between. The V gene's germline CDR1 is SQVTM and CDR2 ANQGSEA. CDR3 nucleotides: TGCAGCGTTGACTACGAGGACGGAAACACTGAAGCTTTCTTT. Protein product: CSVDYEDGNTEAFF.

This clone was seen only once. The chain links TRBV6-1 to TRBJ2-7; weak D call: TRBD2 (5 bases). This CDR3 comprises 14 residues. Germline V gene lookup returns CDR1 MNHNS and CDR2 SASEGT. V lost 7 bases to trimming and J lost 2 bases, with 15 bases between them. DNA for the CDR3: TGTGCCAGCACCTTGGAGGAACAGACCTACGAGCAGTACTTC. Protein product: CASTLEEQTYEQYF.

The chain joins TRBV4-1 to TRBJ2-7; perhaps TRBD2 as D (5 bases). Germline CDR1 and CDR2: MGHRA and YSYEKL. The CDR3 spans 18 residues. Trimming stripped 4 bases from V and 5 bases from J, with 27 bases between. The CDR3 spells CASSRLPGTPGSIHEQYF. The CDR3 coding sequence is TGCGCCAGCAGCCGTCTCCCGGGAACGCCGGGTTCTATCCACGAGCAGTACTTC.